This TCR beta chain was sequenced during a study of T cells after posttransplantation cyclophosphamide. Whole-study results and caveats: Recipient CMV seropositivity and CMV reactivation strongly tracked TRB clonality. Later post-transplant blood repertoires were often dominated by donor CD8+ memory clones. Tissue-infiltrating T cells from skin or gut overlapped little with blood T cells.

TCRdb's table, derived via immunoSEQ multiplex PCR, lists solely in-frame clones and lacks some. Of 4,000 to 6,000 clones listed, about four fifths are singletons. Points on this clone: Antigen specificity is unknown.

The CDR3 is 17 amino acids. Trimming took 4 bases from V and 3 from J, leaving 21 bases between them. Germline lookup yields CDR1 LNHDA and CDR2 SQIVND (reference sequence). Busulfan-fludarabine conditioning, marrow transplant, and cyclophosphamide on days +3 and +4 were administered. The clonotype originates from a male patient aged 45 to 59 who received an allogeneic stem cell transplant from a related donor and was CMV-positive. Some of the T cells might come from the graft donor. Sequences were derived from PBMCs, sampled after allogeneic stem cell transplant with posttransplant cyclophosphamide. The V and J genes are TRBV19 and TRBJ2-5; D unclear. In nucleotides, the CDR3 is TGTGCCAGTAGTAGGCCTAGTAGTGCTATTAGCAAAGAGACCCAGTACTTC. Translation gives CASSRPSSAISKETQYF.